This T cell receptor (beta chain) appears in the sequencing data of a study of blood T cell repertoires in COVID-19. Study as a whole: Sample material is recorded as cDNA or gDNA derived from T cells, B-cell-depleted T cells, or PBMCs.

CDR1 and CDR2 from the germline V gene are SEHNR and FQNEAQ (reference sequence). The CDR3 totals 13 residues. V lost 11 bases to trimming and J lost 1 base, with 14 bases between them. This clone was seen only a few times. Repertoires were generated with immunoSEQ multiplex PCR, while TCRdb's copy carries only in-frame clones and drops some. The sample yields about 250,000 clones, around four fifths seen once. Sequenced input: peripheral blood. The origin of this receptor is a woman aged 60-75 years with active or convalescent COVID-19. The chain is built from TRBV7-9 and TRBJ2-5; D remains unclear. CDR3 DNA: TGTGCCGGCCTCCGGCCAGGCCAAGAGACCCAGTACTTC. It is translated as CAGLRPGQETQYF. Filled out from reference TRBV7-9 and TRBJ2-5, the complete variable domain reads DTGVSQNPRHKITKRGQNVTFRCDPISEHNRLYWYRQTLGQGPEFLTYFQNEAQLEKSRLLSDRFSAERPKGSFSTLEIQRTEQGDSAMYLCAGLRPGQETQYFGPGTRLLVL.